Following are 24 T cell receptor beta chains from one sample sequenced in a study of blood T cell repertoires in COVID-19. Assay: immunoSEQ multiplex PCR; the TCRdb copy retains only in-frame clones and omits some. The profile covers roughly 500,000 clones, with roughly 90% appearing a single time and about 1.7% taken by the ten largest. The source material was PBMCs or T cells enriched from blood (not recorded which). The receptors originated from a woman aged 40 to 49 who had recovered from COVID-19.

V is TRBV6-2 or TRBV6-3 and J is TRBJ2-1; TRBD2 might be the D (5 bases). CDR3 length equals 13 residues. Germline values: CDR1 MNHEY, CDR2 SVGEGT. V was clipped by 4 bases and J by 4 bases, with 8 bases between them. This CDR3 is CASSWSGYNEQFF. The DNA for the CDR3 is TGTGCCAGCAGTTGGAGCGGATACAATGAGCAGTTCTTC.

The chain has TRBV10-3 and TRBJ2-7, with 11 bases identical to TRBD2. There are 13 residues in the CDR3. The V gene end was trimmed by 6 bases and the J gene end by 3 bases; junction bases not matched to a gene: 1. Germline CDR1 and CDR2: ENHRY and SYGVKD. Here the CDR3 DNA reads TGTGCCATCAGAGGGACTAGCGGCTACGAGCAGTACTTC. It is translated as CAIRGTSGYEQYF.

The chain recombines TRBV3-1 (or the pseudogene TRBV3-2) with TRBJ2-1; D is undetermined. The germline V gene encodes CDR1 LGHDT and CDR2 YNNKEL (reference sequence). The CDR3 sequence is 13 residues long. V was pared by 7 bases and J by 2 bases, with 9 bases between. The chain's CDR3 is CASTETPYNEQFF. The CDR3 DNA sequence: TGTGCCAGCACCGAGACTCCCTACAATGAGCAGTTCTTC.

The V and J genes are TRBV10-2 and TRBJ2-2, with 7 bases fitting TRBD1. The V gene's germline CDR1 is WSHSY and CDR2 SAAADI. The CDR3 covers 16 residues. V shed 6 bases and J 3 bases; nucleotides not matched to a gene: 10. CDR3 DNA: TGCGCCAGCAGGAACGCTAGGACAGGTTACACCGGGGAGCTGTTTTTT. Encoded protein: CASRNARTGYTGELFF.

J is TRBJ2-7 and V is TRBV19, with 10 positions matching TRBD2. There are 13 residues in the CDR3. The V gene end was trimmed by 10 bases and the J gene end by 2 bases; junction bases not matched to a gene: 5. From germline, CDR1 is LNHDA and CDR2 SQIVND (reference sequence). The CDR3 nucleotides read TGTGCCACCAAAGCGGGAGGGACCTACGAGCAGTACTTC. Translating gives CATKAGGTYEQYF. The whole variable domain, filled in from reference TRBV19 and TRBJ2-7, reads DGGITQSPKYLFRKEGQNVTLSCEQNLNHDAMYWYRQDPGQGLRLIYYSQIVNDFQKGDIAEGYSVSREKKESFPLTVTSAQKNPTAFYLCATKAGGTYEQYFGPGTRLTVT.

This chain connects TRBV19 to TRBJ1-4; 9 positions agree with TRBD1. The V gene end was trimmed by 3 bases and the J gene end by 5 bases; junction bases not matched to a gene: 4. The CDR3 has 15 residues. Germline V gene data show CDR1 as LNHDA and CDR2 as SQIVND (reference sequence). In DNA form, the CDR3 reads TGTGCCAGTAGTATTGCAGGGACAGGGAATGAAAAACTGTTTTTT. It encodes CASSIAGTGNEKLFF.

The chain uses TRBV27 and TRBJ2-1; unclear D gene. The CDR3 has 15 residues. The V end was cut by 5 bases, the J end by 0 bases, with 11 bases between. Per germline, CDR1 MNHEY and CDR2 SMNVEV (reference sequence). This CDR3 reads CASSIDPSSYNEQFF. CDR3 nucleotides: TGTGCCAGCAGTATAGACCCTAGCTCCTACAATGAGCAGTTCTTC.

V gene TRBV7-9 combines with J gene TRBJ2-2; 9 bases line up with TRBD1. The CDR3 runs to 16 residues. Trimming removed 5 bases from V and 1 base from J; junction bases left unmatched: 5. The germline gives CDR1 SEHNR, CDR2 FQNEAQ (reference sequence). This chain's CDR3 is CASSLLGQGNTGELFF. The CDR3 bases are TGTGCCAGCAGCCTGCTGGGACAGGGGAACACCGGGGAGCTGTTTTTT.

This rearrangement joins TRBV10-1 to TRBJ1-4; the D is unclear. CDR1 is WNHNN and CDR2 is SYGVQD in the germline V gene (reference sequence). CDR3 size: 15 residues. V was trimmed by 0 bases and J by 10 bases, leaving 15 bases between them. The CDR3 loop is CASSESALNYGKLFF. The CDR3 nucleotides read TGCGCCAGCAGTGAGTCAGCGCTGAACTACGGAAAACTGTTTTTT.

The CDR3 nucleotides read TGCGCCAGCAGCTTGGCTGAACTAGCGGGAGGCTACGAGCAGTACTTC. Protein sequence: CASSLAELAGGYEQYF. V gene TRBV5-1 combines with J gene TRBJ2-7; 12 positions match TRBD2. Germline CDR1 is SGHRS and CDR2 is YFSETQ. Losses at the gene ends were 0 bases for V and 3 bases for J; bases not matched to a gene: 4. CDR3 length equals 16 residues.

The chain is built from TRBV24-1 and TRBJ2-7; TRBD2 might be the D (5 bases). Looked up from germline, CDR1 is KGHDR and CDR2 is SFDVKD. The CDR3 extends over 15 amino acids. The V and J ends lost 3 bases and 5 bases respectively, with 16 bases between them. CDR3: CATSDARDTWDEQYF. CDR3 sequence (DNA): TGTGCCACCAGTGATGCTCGGGATACGTGGGACGAGCAGTACTTC.

The chain employs TRBV24-1 and TRBJ2-7; TRBD2 matches at 15 bases. The CDR3 contains 21 residues. Looked up from germline, CDR1 is KGHDR and CDR2 is SFDVKD. Trimming cost V 2 bases and J 2 bases; bases outside gene matches: 15. The CDR3 is CATSDSLPWTSGRAAPYEQYF. DNA of the CDR3: TGTGCCACCAGTGATTCCTTGCCGTGGACTAGCGGGAGGGCCGCCCCCTACGAGCAGTACTTC.

The chain carries TRBV5-8 and TRBJ2-1; 7 bases are shared with TRBD2. After removal of 2 bases from V and 2 bases from J, the junction contained 7 bases not matched to a gene. There are 16 residues in the CDR3. Germline CDR1 reads SGHTS; CDR2 reads YDEGEE. The CDR3 coding sequence is TGTGCCAGCAGCTTCCCAACACTAGCGACCTACAATGAGCAGTTCTTC. Its protein is CASSFPTLATYNEQFF.

The chain carries TRBV7-9 and TRBJ1-4; 9 bases line up with TRBD1. Germline lookup yields CDR1 SEHNR and CDR2 FQNEAQ (reference sequence). The V gene end was trimmed by 2 bases and the J gene end by 8 bases; junction bases not matched to a gene: 3. The CDR3 loop spans 14 amino acids. The CDR3 sequence is CASSLKQGAEKLFF. DNA for the CDR3: TGTGCCAGCAGCTTAAAACAGGGGGCAGAAAAACTGTTTTTT.

The V and J genes are TRBV6-2 or TRBV6-3 and TRBJ2-3; 9 bases line up with TRBD1. Germline trimming cut 1 base from V and 6 bases from J; bases unmatched to any gene: 14. From germline, CDR1 is MNHEY and CDR2 SVGEGT. This CDR3 has 18 amino acids. This CDR3 reads CASSYFPGRDRVMDTQYF. The CDR3 DNA follows: TGTGCCAGCAGTTACTTTCCTGGTAGGGACAGGGTAATGGATACGCAGTATTTT.

The chain couples TRBV27 to TRBJ2-3; TRBD1 is a possible D gene (6 bases). The CDR3 loop spans 17 amino acids. The germline V gene encodes CDR1 MNHEY and CDR2 SMNVEV (reference sequence). V lost 10 bases to trimming and J lost 6 bases, with 29 bases between them. The CDR3 loop is CATYSLSRGAPPDTQYF. The CDR3 nucleotides read TGTGCCACCTATAGTTTAAGCAGGGGCGCACCCCCGGATACGCAGTATTTT.

This clone was observed a single time. The V call is TRBV5-6, the J call TRBJ2-7; the D gene is possibly TRBD1 (5 bases). Looked up from germline, CDR1 is SGHDT and CDR2 is YYEEEE. The CDR3 contains 14 residues. Between the trimmed V and J ends, which lost 4 bases and 7 bases, there was a span of 18 bases. The CDR3 nucleotides read TGTGCCAGCAGCCCGGTAAGGGGTCCCCGGGAGCAGTACTTC. Translated: CASSPVRGPREQYF.

This rearrangement joins TRBV12-3 or TRBV12-4 to TRBJ2-1; 7 bases align to TRBD1. V dropped 7 bases and J dropped 8; count of bases not matched to a gene: 8. The CDR3 is 13 amino acids. The CDR3 loop reads CASTNDRVHEQFF. The CDR3 DNA follows: TGTGCCAGCACCAATGACAGGGTCCATGAGCAGTTCTTC.

The chain links TRBV27 to TRBJ2-7, with D perhaps matching TRBD2 (5 bases). The germline V gene has CDR1 MNHEY and CDR2 SMNVEV (reference sequence). The CDR3 covers 14 residues. V was shortened by 7 bases and J by 1 base, with 14 bases between the two germline ends. The CDR3 spells CASNQRLRSYEQYF. The CDR3 DNA follows: TGTGCCAGCAACCAACGACTACGTTCCTACGAGCAGTACTTC.

The sample holds one count of this clone. This chain's CDR3 is CASSISGTGDQYF. CDR3 nucleotides: TGTGCCAGTAGTATCTCGGGGACAGGGGACCAGTACTTC. The rearrangement joins TRBV19 to TRBJ2-7; 10 bases are shared with TRBD1. V trimming: 3 bases; J trimming: 10 bases; junction bases outside the gene matches: 6. The germline V gene encodes CDR1 LNHDA and CDR2 SQIVND (reference sequence). This CDR3 has 13 residues.

The chain carries TRBV27 and TRBJ2-3; 8 nucleotides align to TRBD2. The CDR3 has 13 amino acids. CDR1 is MNHEY, CDR2 SMNVEV, per germline (reference sequence). V trimming: 6 bases; J trimming: 6 bases; junction bases outside the gene matches: 5. For the CDR3, the DNA is TGTGCCAGCAGCGGACTAGCTGGCGATACGCAGTATTTT. Its protein product is CASSGLAGDTQYF.

The chain has TRBV19 and TRBJ2-1; D perhaps matches TRBD1 (7 bases). The germline CDR1 and CDR2 sequences are LNHDA and SQIVND (reference sequence). This CDR3 has 14 residues. V lost 4 bases and J lost 5, with 12 bases in between. CDR3 sequence: CASSTGGFDNEQFF. The CDR3 DNA sequence: TGTGCCAGTAGTACAGGGGGGTTCGACAATGAGCAGTTCTTC.

The chain joins TRBV10-1 to TRBJ2-5, with a weak D call TRBD2 (6 bases). This CDR3 comprises 15 residues. V lost 0 bases to trimming and J lost 5 bases, with 13 bases between them. Looked up from germline, CDR1 is WNHNN and CDR2 is SYGVQD (reference sequence). The CDR3 protein is CASSESLGAGETQYF. DNA for the CDR3: TGCGCCAGCAGTGAGTCCCTAGGGGCGGGGGAGACCCAGTACTTC.

This chain uses TRBV6-5 with TRBJ1-1, with D possibly matching TRBD1 (6 bases). The length of the CDR3 is 13 residues. CDR1 is MNHEY, CDR2 SVGAGI, per germline. V was shortened by 5 bases and J by 3 bases, with 10 bases between the two germline ends. CDR3 sequence: CASSRKGDTEAFF. CDR3 bases: TGTGCCAGCAGTAGGAAGGGGGACACTGAAGCTTTCTTT.